This T cell receptor beta chain is drawn from a study of blood T cell repertoires in COVID-19 (dated by TCRdb to 2018 to 2021). Context from the whole study: Samples from collaborators originated in the United States, Italy and Spain and spanned both the acute and convalescent phases of COVID-19. The prospective study material was composed of cDNA or gDNA derived from T cells, B-cell-depleted T cells, or PBMCs. The dataset comprised deeply sampled blood TCRbeta repertoires from subjects exposed to, actively infected with, or recovered from COVID-19. Where available, HLA class I and class II types were obtained from metadata supplied by the sample provider rather than from assay-based typing. The repertoires were released in a freely available public database meant as a resource for research on the immune response to SARS-CoV-2. The sample metadata nearly always contained a de-identified subject ID, COVID-19 status, age in years and sex. Samples came from the ongoing ImmuneRACE study (first 160 participants) plus 1,254 subjects from 6 global collaborators. General findings and caveats noted by the study authors: How much clinical and demographic metadata was included differed by source and by participant, and the metadata was provided uncurated.

Participants in the prospective study were enrolled through a virtual design, were aged about 18 to 90 years, and lived in fewer than 30 United States geographic areas. In the prospective study, participants were assigned to cohorts based on the clinical history participants reported in a screening survey and a study questionnaire. Recovered participants in ImmuneRACE Cohort 3 were defined by two consecutive negative NP/OP PCR tests, clearance by a healthcare professional, or resolution of symptoms. Mobile phlebotomists in the prospective study collected whole blood, serum and a nasopharyngeal or oropharyngeal swab from every participant. Prospective study participants could optionally give additional blood draws and questionnaires over an approximately 2-month period. Blood samples from the prospective study were shipped frozen or at room temperature prior to DNA extraction. Turning to this clone: No cognate antigen has been identified for it. Base qualities were left out, and no much larger clone turns up one base away.

TCRbeta CDR3 regions were amplified from genomic DNA using the immunoSEQ Assay, a bias-controlled multiplex PCR. Concerning the study's data processing: Nucleated cell counts per sample were estimated from amplification of reference gene primers within the assay. To quantify the absolute abundance of each unique TCRbeta CDR3 rearrangement, sequence reads were collapsed and filtered. For each sample, productive Simpson clonality was calculated by taking the square root of Simpson's diversity index across productive rearrangements. This immuneACCESS table, as held by TCRdb, lists in-frame sequences with V and J called but not all clones. Of the missing ones, under half trace to an unresolved V gene in checked studies; the others have no known cause. V and J calls and clone size are given by that table; D and trimming were obtained from the DNA. For this sample the table gives around 290,000 clones, of which around nine tenths were detected only once. Around 2.4% of the sample is held by the ten biggest clonotypes.

From a lookup of the germline V gene (reference sequence), CDR1 and CDR2 are SGHNT and YYREEE. V loses 0 bases at its end and J loses 5 bases; junction bases beyond the gene matches: 5. The CDR3 starts with the cysteine, ends with the phenylalanine, and has 16 residues. Left in the record is the CDR3 DNA by itself, 48 bases read in frame from the first base. In this chain, TRBV5-4 is recombined with TRBJ2-5; the central 12 bases match TRBD2. The sequence derives from a woman aged 18-29 years who had recovered from COVID-19. Sample: PBMCs or T cells enriched from blood (not recorded which). The nucleotides are TGTGCCAGCAGCTTGGGACTAGCGGGAGTCTTGGAGACCCAGTACTTC. Its coded protein is CASSLGLAGVLETQYF.